This T cell receptor beta chain was recovered during a study of blood T cell repertoires in COVID-19 (TCRdb year 2020). Broadly, across the study: The collaborator samples originated in the United States, Italy and Spain and spanned the acute and convalescent phases of COVID-19. The prospective study material was composed of cDNA or gDNA derived from T cells, B-cell-depleted T cells, or PBMCs. Deeply sampled blood TCRbeta repertoires from subjects exposed to, actively infected with, or recovered from COVID-19 were included in the dataset. The repertoires were released in a freely available public database meant as a resource for research on the immune response to SARS-CoV-2. The samples were drawn from the first 160 participants of the ongoing ImmuneRACE study and from some 1,300 subjects provided by 6 global collaborators. The sample metadata nearly always contained a de-identified subject ID, COVID-19 status, age in years and sex. Where HLA class I and class II types were available, the types were taken from metadata supplied by the sample provider, not from assay-based typing. General conclusions and limits of the study: How much clinical and demographic metadata was included differed by source and by participant, and the metadata was provided uncurated.

Whole blood was collected in K2EDTA tubes by collaborating institutions according to the institutions' own protocols. For TCRbeta analysis, collaborators shipped samples in one of three forms: frozen whole blood, isolated PBMCs, or DNA extracted from either of those sample types. TCRbeta CDR3 regions were amplified from genomic DNA by means of the immunoSEQ Assay, a bias-controlled multiplex PCR. The original methods were these. Nucleated cell counts per sample were estimated from amplification of reference gene primers within the assay. To quantify the absolute abundance of each unique TCRbeta CDR3 rearrangement, sequence reads were collapsed and filtered. For each sample, productive Simpson clonality was calculated by taking the square root of Simpson's diversity index across productive rearrangements. Held by TCRdb, this immuneACCESS table contains in-frame sequences only and omits some clones. Under half of the omission traces to an unresolved V gene where checked; the cause of the rest is unknown. From that table come the V and J calls and clone size; the DNA was used to work out D and trimming. Here the sample has fewer than 120,000 clones; around 80% occur a single time. The top ten constitute 3% to 4% of the sample.

Regarding this clone: The specificity of this receptor is unknown. One base away there is no much larger clone; base qualities are not given.

Taken from the germline V gene (reference sequence), the CDR1 and CDR2 loops are LGHDT and YNNKEL. Counted from cysteine to phenylalanine, this CDR3 has 15 amino acids. The kept DNA is CDR3 alone, 45 bases in frame from the first base. V and J are truncated by 2 bases and 4 bases respectively, leaving an intervening sequence of 14 bases. The sample consisted of peripheral blood. The rearrangement joined TRBV3-1 (or the pseudogene TRBV3-2) to TRBJ2-5; a tentative D call is TRBD1 (6 bases match). This TCR derives from a woman aged 80 or over with acute or convalescent COVID-19. The CDR3 amino acid sequence is: CASSQFRGRGETQYF. The DNA reads as follows: TGTGCCAGCAGCCAATTTCGGGGCAGGGGAGAGACCCAGTACTTC.